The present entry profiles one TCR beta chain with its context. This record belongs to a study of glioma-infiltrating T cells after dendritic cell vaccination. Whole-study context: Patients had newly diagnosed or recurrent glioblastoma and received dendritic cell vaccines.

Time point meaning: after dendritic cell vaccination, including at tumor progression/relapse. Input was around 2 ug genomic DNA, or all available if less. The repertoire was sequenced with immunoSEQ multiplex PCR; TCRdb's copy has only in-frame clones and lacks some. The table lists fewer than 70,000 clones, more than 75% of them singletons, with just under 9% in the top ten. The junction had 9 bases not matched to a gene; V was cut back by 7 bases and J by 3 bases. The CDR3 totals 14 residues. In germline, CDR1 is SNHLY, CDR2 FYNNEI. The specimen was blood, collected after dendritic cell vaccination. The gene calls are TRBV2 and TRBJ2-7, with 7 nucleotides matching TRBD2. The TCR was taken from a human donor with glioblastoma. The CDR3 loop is CASKSSGTNYEQYF. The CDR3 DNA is TGTGCCAGCAAAAGCTCCGGGACTAACTACGAGCAGTACTTC.